Listed below are T cell receptor beta chains from one sample, sequenced in a study of blood T cells in healthy people across ages. TCRdb reprocessed the 5' RACE reads with MiXCR, giving one entry per CDR3 protein. Among about 970,000 distinct CDR3 sequences listed, roughly 51% were seen once. Sequencing was performed on blood. All receptors derive from a woman aged 55-69 years in good health. Both conserved end residues are part of each CDR3. Each record gives: V gene, D gene, J gene, clone size, CDR3 protein, CDR3 DNA. The D gene is left open where the match is weak. Only some rows state a clone size, as once, few, many or a class for expanded clones.

TRBV7-9	-	TRBJ2-3	many	CASSLAQGISTDTQYF	TGTGCCAGCAGCTTAGCGCAAGGGATTAGCACAGATACGCAGTATTTT
TRBV20-1	-	TRBJ1-5	-	CSARGRLGENQPQHF	TGCAGTGCTAGGGGCCGGTTGGGGGAAAATCAGCCCCAGCATTTT
TRBV20-1	TRBD2	TRBJ2-5	-	CSASDNGRAETQYF	TGCAGTGCTAGTGATAACGGGAGGGCGGAGACCCAGTACTTC
TRBV6-5	-	TRBJ2-7	-	CASTRAPDTYEQYF	TGTGCCAGCACCCGGGCCCCGGATACCTACGAGCAGTACTTC
TRBV7-2	TRBD2	TRBJ2-2	few	CASRLLAGHTGELFF	TGTGCCAGCAGATTACTAGCGGGCCACACCGGGGAGCTGTTTTTT
TRBV6-1	-	TRBJ2-5	-	CASSEASRTRQYF	TGTGCCAGCAGTGAAGCGTCCAGGACGAGGCAGTACTTC
TRBV10-3	TRBD1	TRBJ2-3	-	CAIQDGTGGTDTQYF	TGTGCCATCCAGGACGGGACAGGGGGCACAGATACGCAGTATTTT
TRBV2	-	TRBJ1-2	-	CASSEGLLGGYGYTF	TGTGCCAGCAGTGAAGGATTGCTGGGCGGCTATGGCTACACCTTC
TRBV9	-	TRBJ2-4	few	CASSVGPAQNIQYF	TGTGCCAGCAGCGTAGGTCCGGCCCAAAACATTCAGTACTTC
TRBV20-1	-	TRBJ2-1	-	CSAIRTPNEQFF	TGCAGTGCCATAAGGACGCCAAATGAGCAGTTCTTC
TRBV5-1	-	TRBJ2-3	few	CASSGQPNTDTQYF	TGCGCCAGCAGTGGACAGCCTAACACAGATACGCAGTATTTT
TRBV12-3/TRBV12-4	TRBD2	TRBJ2-7	few	CASSGGGNEQYF	TGTGCCAGCAGTGGGGGGGGGAACGAGCAGTACTTC
TRBV12-3/TRBV12-4	-	TRBJ2-5	-	CASSFVGRSGETQYF	TGTGCCAGCAGTTTCGTCGGAAGGTCGGGAGAGACCCAGTACTTC